The 4 T cell receptor beta chains presented below share a single source sample, sequenced in a study of cytomegalovirus exposure and HLA in healthy donors (dated by TCRdb to about 2017). Libraries were made using the immunoSEQ multiplex PCR assay. The multiplex PCR relied on a mix of 60 forward primers for TCR Vbeta segments and 13 reverse primers for TCR Jbeta segments. As stored in TCRdb, this immuneACCESS dataset retains in-frame rearrangements with V and J assigned. A fraction of the clones does not appear; measured against another copy, unresolved V genes explain less than half of the discrepancy, and the remainder lacks a known reason. Counted in this sample were about 190,000 clones; roughly 80% of them appeared once. Around 3.9% of the sample goes to the ten largest clones. Sample: PBMCs. The receptors originated from a man aged 50-60 years in good health and CMV-seronegative.

The chain recombines TRBV6-5 with TRBJ1-5, with TRBD1 matching over 11 bases. Germline loops: CDR1 MNHEY, CDR2 SVGAGI. Trimming at V came to 4 bases and at J to 7 bases, leaving 6 bases not matched to a gene. The CDR3 consists of 15 residues. CDR3 protein: CASSSGQGANQPQHF. In nucleotides, the CDR3 is TGTGCCAGCAGTTCCGGACAGGGGGCGAACCAGCCCCAGCATTTT.

The chain combines TRBV4-1 with TRBJ1-1; unclear D gene. The germline V gene encodes CDR1 MGHRA and CDR2 YSYEKL. The ends were cut back, 1 base at V and 0 bases at J, with 6 bases in the middle. The CDR3 runs to 14 residues. The CDR3 sequence: CASSQGLVNTEAFF. The CDR3 coding sequence is TGCGCCAGCAGCCAAGGTTTAGTGAACACTGAAGCTTTCTTT.

This chain connects TRBV5-6 to TRBJ2-7; D possibly corresponds to TRBD2 (5 bases). The V end was cut by 2 bases, the J end by 4 bases, with 13 bases between. CDR3 size: 14 residues. Germline CDR1 is SGHDT and CDR2 is YYEEEE. In DNA, the CDR3 is TGTGCCAGCAGCTTTAACGGGGAGTTATACGAGCAGTACTTC. Its translation is CASSFNGELYEQYF.

This clone was observed a few times. The chain has TRBV9 and TRBJ1-1; TRBD1 matches 9 bases. This CDR3 is 15 amino acids long. With V trimmed by 0 bases and J by 11 bases, 11 bases remained unmatched. Germline values: CDR1 SGDLS, CDR2 YYNGEE. The CDR3 sequence: CASSVVPGQGGMAFF. The CDR3 region has the DNA TGTGCCAGCAGCGTAGTGCCGGGACAGGGAGGGATGGCTTTCTTT.